This T cell receptor (beta chain) was obtained from a study of T cells in Graves' hyperthyroidism and ophthalmopathy. Whole-study context: The authors collected peripheral blood at initial diagnosis, before any treatment.

Amplification of TCR beta CDR3 regions was performed using RNA transcripts as template. HTBI primers were used for first-round RT-PCR of the TCR CDR3. TCRdb reprocessed the multiplex PCR reads with MiXCR, giving one entry per CDR3 protein. The sample includes some 510,000 distinct CDR3 sequences, about 20% of them seen just once. The diagnoses drew upon clinical symptoms, serum thyroxine and TRAb, thyroid ultrasound and orbital computed tomography. This clonotype was counted at least ten times. The CDR3 covers 15 residues. V gave up 1 base and J gave up 7 bases, with 16 bases separating them. From germline, CDR1 is SGHAT and CDR2 FQNNGV.

This chain uses TRBV11-2 with TRBJ1-2, with a weak D call TRBD1 (6 bases). The clonotype originates from a man aged 18 to 29 with Graves' hyperthyroidism. The sequenced sample was blood. CDR3 region: CASSLGVTGLAGYTF. The CDR3 DNA is TGTGCCAGCAGCTTAGGGGTTACAGGGTTGGCTGGCTACACCTTC.